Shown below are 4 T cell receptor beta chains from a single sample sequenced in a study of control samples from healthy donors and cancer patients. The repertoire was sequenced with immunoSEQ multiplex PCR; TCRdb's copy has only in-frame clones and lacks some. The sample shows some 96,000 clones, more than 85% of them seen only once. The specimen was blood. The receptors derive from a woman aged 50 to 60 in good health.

The CDR3 region is CASSEPGQGFLYNEQFF. In DNA, the CDR3 is TGTGCCAGCAGTGAGCCGGGACAGGGGTTTTTGTACAATGAGCAGTTCTTC. The rearrangement links TRBV6-1 to TRBJ2-1; 10 positions agree with TRBD1. Germline values: CDR1 MNHNS, CDR2 SASEGT. V lost 3 bases and J lost 4; bases outside the gene matches: 9. The CDR3 is made up of 17 amino acids.

In DNA, the CDR3 is TGTGCCAGCAGGCCTCAGGGAACCGGGGAGCTGTTTTTT. This sequence encodes CASRPQGTGELFF. The V and J genes are TRBV6-2 or TRBV6-3 and TRBJ2-2; possibly TRBD1 for D (5 bases). The CDR3 is 13 residues long. Trimming pared 6 bases from V and 5 bases from J, leaving 10 bases between. Germline-derived CDR1 and CDR2 are MNHEY and SVGEGT.

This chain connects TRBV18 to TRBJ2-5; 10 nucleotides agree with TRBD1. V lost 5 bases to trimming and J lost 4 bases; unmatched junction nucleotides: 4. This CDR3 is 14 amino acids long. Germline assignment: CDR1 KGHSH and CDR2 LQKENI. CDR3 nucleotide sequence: TGTGCCAGCTCAGTAAGGACAGGGGGAGAGACCCAGTACTTC. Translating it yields CASSVRTGGETQYF.

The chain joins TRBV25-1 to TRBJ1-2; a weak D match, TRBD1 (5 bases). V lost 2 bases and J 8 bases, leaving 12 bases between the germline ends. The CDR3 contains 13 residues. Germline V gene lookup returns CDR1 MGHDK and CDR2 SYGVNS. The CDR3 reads CASSELGTGGYTF. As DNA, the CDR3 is TGTGCCAGCAGTGAACTGGGGACTGGCGGCTACACCTTC.